This T cell receptor (beta chain) was recorded in a study of shared clonotypes between healthy human individuals. This CDR3 has 14 residues. The V end was cut by 5 bases, the J end by 1 base, with 12 bases between. Germline V CDR1 and CDR2: SGHVS, FQNEAQ. Sequencing used immunoSEQ multiplex PCR; TCRdb keeps in-frame clones, though not all of them. The sample gives 1.4 million to 1.5 million clones, around 97% of which show up once; over 1% is in the top ten. Donors comprised only Caucasian adults living in Nashville, Tennessee. The TCR was taken from a man aged 30-40 years in good health. The source material was naive CD4+ T cells sorted from blood. Subset defined: CD45RA+ positively selected. This chain uses TRBV7-8 with TRBJ2-7, with D maybe TRBD1 (6 bases). Here the CDR3 reads CASSARDISYEQYF. The CDR3 nucleotides read TGTGCCAGCAGCGCCCGGGACATATCCTACGAGCAGTACTTC.